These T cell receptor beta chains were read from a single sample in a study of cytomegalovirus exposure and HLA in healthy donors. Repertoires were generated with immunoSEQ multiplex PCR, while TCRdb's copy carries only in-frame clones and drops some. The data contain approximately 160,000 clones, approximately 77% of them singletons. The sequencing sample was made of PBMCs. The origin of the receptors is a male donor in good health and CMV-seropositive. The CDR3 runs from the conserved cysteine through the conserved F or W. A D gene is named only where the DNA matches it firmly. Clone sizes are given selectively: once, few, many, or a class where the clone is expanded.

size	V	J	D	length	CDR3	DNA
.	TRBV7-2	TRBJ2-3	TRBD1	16	CASSSWDRGGTDTQYF	TGTGCCAGCAGCTCTTGGGACAGGGGAGGGACAGATACGCAGTATTTT
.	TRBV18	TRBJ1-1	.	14	CASSAGGLNTEAFF	TGTGCCAGCTCAGCCGGGGGGTTGAACACTGAAGCTTTCTTT
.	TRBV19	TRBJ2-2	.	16	CASHFGRGPNTGELFF	TGTGCCTCGCACTTCGGGCGGGGGCCTAACACCGGGGAGCTGTTTTTT
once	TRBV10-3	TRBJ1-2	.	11	CAISPEGERTF	TGTGCCATCAGTCCCGAGGGGGAACGGACCTTC
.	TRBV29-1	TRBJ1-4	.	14	CSVAHRPTNEKLFF	TGCAGCGTTGCCCACAGACCAACTAATGAAAAACTGTTTTTT
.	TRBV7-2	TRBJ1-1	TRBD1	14	CASSATTGGAEAFF	TGTGCCAGCAGCGCAACGACAGGGGGGGCTGAAGCTTTCTTT
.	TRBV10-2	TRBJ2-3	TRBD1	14	CASSGDRFTDTQYF	TGCGCCAGCAGTGGGGACAGGTTCACAGATACGCAGTATTTT
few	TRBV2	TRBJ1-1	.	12	CASSVSNTEAFF	TGTGCCAGCAGTGTATCGAACACTGAAGCTTTCTTT
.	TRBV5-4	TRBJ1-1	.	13	CASSIDSNTEAFF	TGTGCCAGCAGCATCGACAGCAACACTGAAGCTTTCTTT
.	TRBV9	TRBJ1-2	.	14	CASSQEQWDYGYTF	TGTGCCAGCAGCCAAGAACAGTGGGACTATGGCTACACCTTC
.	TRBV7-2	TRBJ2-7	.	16	CASSSGSIRGSHEQYF	TGTGCCAGCAGCAGCGGATCCATCAGGGGTTCCCACGAGCAGTACTTC
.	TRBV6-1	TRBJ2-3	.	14	CATARRQDTDTQYF	TGTGCCACTGCACGTCGACAGGACACAGATACGCAGTATTTT
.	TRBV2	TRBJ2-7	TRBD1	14	CASSPGQGSYEQYF	TGTGCCAGCAGCCCGGGACAGGGCTCCTACGAGCAGTACTTC
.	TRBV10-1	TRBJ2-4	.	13	CASSEGGGNIQYF	TGCGCCAGCAGTGAGGGGGGCGGAAACATTCAGTACTTC
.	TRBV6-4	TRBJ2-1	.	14	CASSDSGGANEQFF	TGTGCCAGCAGTGACTCGGGGGGGGCCAATGAGCAGTTCTTC